The next 4 T cell receptor beta chains were all read from a single sample in a study of cytomegalovirus exposure and HLA in healthy donors. Both 60 Vbeta primers and 13 Jbeta primers went into the PCR. The data were produced by immunoSEQ multiplex PCR, yet TCRdb's version contains in-frame clones alone and is incomplete. The sample holds 180,000 or so clones, 60% to 85% seen once. Sequenced material: PBMCs. Receptors originate from a male donor in good health and CMV-seronegative.

About this clone: The same CDR3 can be traced to other DNA sequences in this sample. CDR3 in DNA: TGTGCCAGCAGTTACGACGGGACAGGCAATCAGCCCCAGCATTTT. Translated, it gives CASSYDGTGNQPQHF. The rearrangement joins TRBV6-5 to TRBJ1-5, with 7 bases matching TRBD1. Germline CDR1 is MNHEY and CDR2 is SVGAGI. CDR3 size: 15 residues. The V gene end was trimmed by 2 bases and the J gene end by 2 bases; junction bases not matched to a gene: 3.

A few counts support this clone. The V call is TRBV30, the J call TRBJ2-3; 10 nucleotides match TRBD2. J gave up 6 bases and V 0 bases, and 3 bases lay outside the gene matches. Germline-derived CDR1 and CDR2 are GTSNPN and SVGIG (reference sequence). The CDR3 extends over 14 amino acids. The CDR3 here is CAWSVLAGSDTQYF. The CDR3 DNA reads TGTGCCTGGAGTGTACTAGCGGGATCGGATACGCAGTATTTT. The full variable domain, completed using reference TRBV30 and TRBJ2-3, is SQTIHQWPATLVQPVGSPLSLECTVEGTSNPNLYWYRQAAGRGLQLLFYSVGIGQISSEVPQNLSASRPQDRQFILSSKKLLLSDSGFYLCAWSVLAGSDTQYFGPGTRLTVL.

J is TRBJ2-7 and V is TRBV5-6; no clear D gene. Germline V gene sequence: CDR1 SGHDT, CDR2 YYEEEE. V lost 4 bases and J lost 2, with 13 bases in between. This CDR3 has 14 amino acids. CDR3 residues: CASSPRVKTYEQYF. CDR3 DNA: TGTGCCAGCAGCCCACGGGTTAAAACCTACGAGCAGTACTTC.

This chain uses TRBV9 with TRBJ1-2; possible D gene TRBD1, 5 bases. The CDR3 loop spans 15 amino acids. The germline V gene encodes CDR1 SGDLS and CDR2 YYNGEE. V was clipped by 3 bases and J by 1 base, with 13 bases between them. The CDR3 sequence is CASSGGVANNYGYTF. Written as DNA, the CDR3 is TGTGCCAGCAGCGGGGGGGTAGCTAATAACTATGGCTACACCTTC.